One sample yielded the 30 T cell receptor beta chains listed below, sequenced in a study of CD8+CD57+ T cells in acquired aplastic anemia. TCR beta VDJ and CDR3 were profiled, and genomic DNA was the template. Via MiXCR, TCRdb re-called the reads, giving one row per CDR3 protein. The table includes approximately 380,000 distinct CDR3 sequences, roughly 68% detected once. Sequenced input: sorted CD4+, CD8+, or CD8+CD57+ T cells (not recorded which) from PBMCs. Receptor source: a human donor in good health, serving as a control.

The V and J genes are TRBV7-6 and TRBJ2-3, with D unclear. CDR1 SGHVS and CDR2 FNYEAQ come from the germline V gene. V shed 5 bases and J shed 8 bases, with 11 bases lying between them. The CDR3 has 12 residues. The CDR3 region is CASSLTTGTQYF. For the CDR3, the DNA is TGTGCCAGCAGCCTAACAACGGGTACGCAGTATTTT.

The rearrangement links TRBV29-1 to TRBJ2-5, with 12 positions matching TRBD2. Per the germline V gene, CDR1 is SQVTM and CDR2 is ANQGSEA. This CDR3 contains 15 residues. The J segment lost 4 bases and the V segment lost 2 bases, leaving 5 bases of the junction unmatched. CDR3 in amino acids: CSVESLAGGRETQYF. The DNA of the CDR3 is TGCAGCGTTGAATCGCTAGCGGGAGGGAGAGAGACCCAGTACTTC.

This clonotype came up many times. The genes are TRBV10-3 and TRBJ2-4; 7 bases align to TRBD1. With 2 bases clipped from V and 6 bases from J, the junction kept 4 bases outside the gene matches. This CDR3 region has 14 residues. From germline, CDR1 is ENHRY and CDR2 SYGVKD. CDR3 protein: CAISEDRDGNIQYF. The CDR3 nucleotides read TGTGCCATCAGTGAGGACAGGGACGGAAACATTCAGTACTTC.

A note on this clonotype: Sequence at one end of the junction differs from germline and may be a read error. This chain uses TRBV5-1 with TRBJ2-3; D may be TRBD1 or TRBD2 (6 bases each). CDR1 SGHRS and CDR2 YFSETQ come from the germline V gene. The CDR3 has 15 amino acids. The CDR3 nucleotides are TGTGCCGGCAGCCTACGGGGGCAAGACGGTGATACGCAGTATTTT. Its protein is CAGSLRGQDGDTQYF.

This clonotype appeared many times. The chain employs TRBV11-1 and TRBJ2-1, with 11 bases that match TRBD1. Germline CDR1 SGHAT, CDR2 FQDESV (reference sequence). The CDR3 contains 15 residues. The trim removed 5 bases at V and 6 bases at J, leaving 6 bases unmatched. Here the CDR3 reads CASSVRGQGGNEQFF. CDR3 DNA sequence: TGTGCCAGCAGCGTACGGGGACAGGGGGGCAATGAGCAGTTCTTC.

This rearrangement joins TRBV20-1 to TRBJ1-2; no clear D gene. Looked up from germline, CDR1 is DFQATT and CDR2 is SNEGSKA (reference sequence). The CDR3 covers 13 residues. Trimming removed 3 bases from V and 8 bases from J, with 16 bases in between. The CDR3 loop is CSARDAYTQGYTF. CDR3 coding DNA: TGCAGTGCTAGGGATGCTTATACCCAAGGCTACACCTTC.

As regards this clonotype: This could be a read error, since a much larger clone is one nucleotide away. This chain connects TRBV27 to TRBJ1-1; no clear D gene. Germline V gene data show CDR1 as MNHEY and CDR2 as SMNVEV (reference sequence). This CDR3 contains 16 residues. The CDR3 sequence: CASRPATAWRNAEAFF. In nucleotides, the CDR3 is TGTGCCAGCAGACCAGCCACGGCGTGGAGGAACGCTGAAGCTTTCTTT.

This clonotype was recorded many times. This chain joins TRBV7-2 and TRBJ2-1; 8 nucleotides agree with TRBD1. V shed 3 bases, J shed 10 bases, and the junction held 8 bases outside the gene matches. This CDR3 contains 14 residues. The germline V gene encodes CDR1 SGHTA and CDR2 FQGNSA. The CDR3 reads CASSFAGGVGEQFF. The CDR3 nucleotides read TGTGCCAGCAGCTTTGCAGGGGGCGTAGGGGAGCAGTTCTTC.

The CDR3, as DNA: TGTGCCAGCAGCTTAGGTAGCGGGGGGCCCTACGAGCAGTTCTTC. It encodes CASSLGSGGPYEQFF. This chain links TRBV7-6 with TRBJ2-7; 10 bases map to TRBD2. The J call is in doubt because the DNA end fits TRBJ2-1 better. Looked up from germline, CDR1 is SGHVS and CDR2 is FNYEAQ. The CDR3 spans 15 residues.

As for this clonotype: This may be a read error: a much more frequent sequence differs by one nucleotide. The genes are TRBV9 and TRBJ1-2, with D tentatively TRBD1 (5 bases). CDR1 and CDR2 (germline): SGDLS, YYNGEE. CDR3 length: 13 amino acids. CDR3 protein: CASSESGLVYEQF. The CDR3 DNA reads as TGTGCCAGCAGCGAGTCGGGACTAGTCTACGAGCAGTTC.

The genes are TRBV29-1 and TRBJ2-1; no clear D. This CDR3 is built from 14 residues. CDR1 is SQVTM, CDR2 ANQGSEA, per germline. Trimming took 4 bases from V and 2 from J, leaving 12 bases between them. This chain's CDR3 is CSVGALGTYNEQFF. In DNA, the CDR3 is TGCAGCGTTGGAGCGCTGGGGACCTACAATGAGCAGTTCTTC.

This clonotype was counted a few times. The gene calls are TRBV29-1 and TRBJ2-1; TRBD1 matches 7 bases. V shed 6 bases, J shed 5 bases, and the junction held 7 bases outside the gene matches. This CDR3 has 13 amino acids. Germline V gene lookup returns CDR1 SQVTM and CDR2 ANQGSEA. As DNA, the CDR3 is TGCAGCGTGGTGGACAGGCCGAACAATGAGCAGTTCTTC. Encoded protein: CSVVDRPNNEQFF.

The CDR3 loop is CASSSFPRGAVGELFF. The CDR3 nucleotides read TGTGCCAGCAGCTCCTTTCCGAGGGGGGCCGTCGGGGAGCTGTTTTTT. The rearrangement joins TRBV11-2 to TRBJ2-2; perhaps D is TRBD1 or TRBD2 (6 bases each). Germline assignment: CDR1 SGHAT and CDR2 FQNNGV. This CDR3 has 16 amino acids. V was shortened by 4 bases and J by 7 bases, with 19 bases between the two germline ends.

Remarks on this clonotype: This may stem from a read error, because a much larger clone lies one nucleotide away. The V gene is TRBV4-1, the J gene TRBJ2-3; 7 nucleotides line up with TRBD2. Germline V CDR1 and CDR2: MGHRA, YSYEKL. This CDR3 region has 15 residues. Here the CDR3 reads CTSSQDRLARDTQYF. CDR3 in DNA: TGCACCAGCAGCCAAGATCGACTAGCCAGGGATACGCAGTATTTT.

Worth noting for this clonotype: Here the CDR3 omits its conserved ending phenylalanine or tryptophan, so a read error is the likely source. The DNA is left out, because the CDR3 cannot be placed on it with certainty; the CDR3 is given as TCRdb lists it. CDR3 loop: CSARDPPDPL. V usage is TRBV20-1 and J usage is TRBJ1-6; no DNA check was done on the table's D call, TRBD1. The germline CDR1 and CDR2 sequences are DFQATT and SNEGSKA (reference sequence). The CDR3 is 10 residues long, counting both termini.

The genes are TRBV6-5 and TRBJ1-6, with D hard to call. The CDR3 runs to 13 residues. The germline V gene encodes CDR1 MNHEY and CDR2 SVGAGI. The V gene lost 6 bases and the J gene lost 12 bases, with 15 bases spanning the gap. CDR3 in amino acids: CASSSSVEEPLHF. CDR3 sequence (DNA): TGTGCCAGCAGCAGTAGCGTAGAGGAACCCCTCCACTTT.

In this sample, this clonotype turned up many times. V and J are TRBV5-1 and TRBJ2-7; D gene ambiguous. Germline V gives CDR1 SGHRS, CDR2 YFSETQ. V was trimmed by 4 bases and J by 7 bases, leaving 15 bases between them. This CDR3 has 13 residues. CDR3 DNA sequence: TGCGCCAGCAGCCAGGAGCTATTACGTGAGCAGTACTTC. Translation gives CASSQELLREQYF.

Note on this clonotype: At one boundary the junction diverges from the germline segment, which might be a read error. The rearrangement links TRBV9 to TRBJ2-7, with D maybe TRBD2 (6 bases). The CDR3 length is 13 residues. Germline V CDR1 and CDR2: SGDLS, YYNGEE. The CDR3: CASSNQGGNTEAF. The CDR3 DNA reads as TGTGCCAGCAGCAACCAGGGCGGGAACACTGAAGCTTTC.

V usage is TRBV19 and J usage is TRBJ2-1; tentative D call: TRBD2 (7 bases). Per germline, CDR1 LNHDA and CDR2 SQIVND (reference sequence). Trimming removed 2 bases at V and 8 bases at J, with 16 bases between. The CDR3 covers 15 residues. Here the CDR3 reads CASSIQGWGGYEQFF. In nucleotides, the CDR3 is TGTGCCAGTAGTATACAGGGATGGGGGGGCTATGAGCAGTTCTTC.

The chain couples TRBV7-2 to TRBJ1-5; unclear D gene. The V gene lost 6 bases and the J gene lost 0 bases, with 15 bases spanning the gap. Germline V gene data show CDR1 as SGHTA and CDR2 as FQGNSA. This CDR3 is 16 amino acids long. The CDR3 DNA sequence: TGTGCCAGCAGACACCGGGCAGACAATAGCAATCAGCCCCAGCATTTT. Encoded protein: CASRHRADNSNQPQHF. Variable domain in full (rest from reference TRBV7-2 and TRBJ1-5): GAGVSQSPSNKVTEKGKDVELRCDPISGHTALYWYRQSLGQGLEFLIYFQGNSAPDKSGLPSDRFSAERTGGSVSTLTIQRTQQEDSAVYLCASRHRADNSNQPQHFGDGTRLSIL.

The chain has TRBV20-1 and TRBJ2-7, with D uncertain. Trimming stripped 3 bases from V and 4 bases from J, with 1 base between. The CDR3 is made up of 9 amino acids. The germline gives CDR1 DFQATT, CDR2 SNEGSKA (reference sequence). The CDR3 DNA reads as TGCAGTGCTAGGTACGAGCAGTACTTC. Translation: CSARYEQYF.

V and J are TRBV15 and TRBJ2-3; TRBD1 or TRBD2 may be the D gene (5 bases each). From germline, CDR1 is LNHNV and CDR2 YYDKDF (reference sequence). This CDR3 region has 15 residues. V lost 5 bases and J 0 bases, leaving 12 bases between the germline ends. CDR3 protein: CATSGAGISTDTQYF. CDR3 nucleotide sequence: TGTGCCACCAGCGGGGCCGGGATTAGCACAGATACGCAGTATTTT. The whole variable domain, remainder taken from reference TRBV15 and TRBJ2-3, is DAMVIQNPRYQVTQFGKPVTLSCSQTLNHNVMYWYQQKSSQAPKLLFHYYDKDFNNEADTPDNFQSRRPNTSFCFLDIRSPGLGDTAMYLCATSGAGISTDTQYFGPGTRLTVL.

The rearrangement joins TRBV12-3 or TRBV12-4 to TRBJ2-2; D assignment may be TRBD1 or TRBD2 (5 bases each). The CDR3 runs 15 residues. Trimming cost V 6 bases and J 4 bases, with 15 bases left between them. DNA of the CDR3: TGTGCCAGCAGGAGGGACGGACAAGGCACCGGGGAGCTGTTTTTT. It encodes CASRRDGQGTGELFF.

The chain uses TRBV7-3 and TRBJ1-2; D gene ambiguous. V gave up 2 bases and J gave up 4 bases, with 11 bases separating them. The CDR3 spans 14 residues. From germline, CDR1 is SGHTA and CDR2 FQGTGA. The CDR3 sequence: CASSLGITGYGYTF. The CDR3 DNA is TGTGCCAGCAGCTTAGGCATAACGGGCTATGGCTACACCTTC.

This rearrangement joins TRBV12-3 or TRBV12-4 to TRBJ1-1; no clear D gene. The CDR3 length is 14 residues. Trimming took off 7 bases at V and 1 base at J, with 13 bases between the two ends. CDR3 in amino acids: CASTPEVGNTEAFF. CDR3 in DNA: TGTGCCAGCACCCCCGAAGTTGGGAACACTGAAGCTTTCTTT.

Ten or more counts support this clonotype. Here the CDR3 omits its conserved ending phenylalanine or tryptophan, so a read error is the likely source. The DNA is omitted, as the CDR3 cannot be located on it reliably, and the CDR3 follows TCRdb's listing. The rearrangement links TRBV9 to TRBJ1-2. Germline CDR1 reads SGDLS; CDR2 reads YYNGEE. The CDR3 has 13 residues if both end residues are counted. The CDR3 sequence: CASSSHGELNYEL.

In regard to this clonotype: A much larger clone differs by one base, so this may be a read error. This chain uses TRBV5-6 with TRBJ1-1; D gene unclear. This CDR3 has 13 amino acids. V was trimmed by 4 bases and J by 2 bases, leaving 9 bases between them. Germline assignment: CDR1 SGHDT and CDR2 YYEEEE. The CDR3 DNA sequence: TGTGCCAGCAGCCCCTGGTTCAACACTGAAGCTTTCTTT. Amino acids: CASSPWFNTEAFF.

With regard to this clonotype: Relative to the germline gene, one junction end is altered; a read error may explain this. The chain has TRBV7-2 and TRBJ2-5; no clear D gene. Germline CDR1 is SGHTA and CDR2 is FQGNSA. This CDR3 has 14 residues. The CDR3 DNA is TGTGCCATCAGCAGTGTAGGGATTCAAGAGACCCAGTACTTC. Its protein is CAISSVGIQETQYF.

Note on this clonotype: A junction end diverges from the germline sequence, so it may reflect a read error. The CDR3 spells CASSLGCAGTQYNVLAF. DNA for the CDR3: TGTGCCAGCAGCTTAGGCTGCGCAGGTACGCAGTACAACGTCCTGGCTTTC. The chain links TRBV7-7 to TRBJ2-6; no definite D call. Germline V gene data show CDR1 as SSHAT and CDR2 as FNYEAQ (reference sequence). CDR3 size: 17 residues.

Comments on this clonotype: One end of the junction varies from germline; a read error may be responsible. V gene TRBV7-2 combines with J gene TRBJ2-1, with unresolved D. Germline-derived CDR1 and CDR2 are SGHTA and FQGNSA. The CDR3 contains 14 residues. The CDR3 region has the DNA TGTGCCAGCAGCTCAGTCATCGTGAATTCACCCCTCCACTTC. This codes for CASSSVIVNSPLHF.